Listed here are 12 T cell receptor beta chains from one sample, sequenced in a study of blood T cell repertoires in COVID-19. Only in-frame clones appear in the TCRdb table, and some are missing; sequencing was by immunoSEQ multiplex PCR. The profile covers roughly 150,000 clones, with roughly 80% appearing a single time and less than 5% taken by the ten largest. The sequencing sample was made of peripheral blood. Receptors originate from a woman older than 75 with acute or convalescent COVID-19.

For the CDR3, the DNA is TGTGCCATTCTCCTAGCGGGAGGGCCTCGGTCCTACAATGAGCAGTTCTTC. It is translated as CAILLAGGPRSYNEQFF. The chain carries TRBV2 and TRBJ2-1; TRBD2 matches at 12 bases. The CDR3 spans 17 residues. Germline V gives CDR1 SNHLY, CDR2 FYNNEI. V trimming: 10 bases; J trimming: 1 base; junction bases outside the gene matches: 11. The variable domain in full, completed from reference TRBV2 and TRBJ2-1, reads EPEVTQTPSHQVTQMGQEVILRCVPISNHLYFYWYRQILGQKVEFLVSFYNNEISEKSEIFDDQFSVERPDGSNFTLKIRSTKLEDSAMYFCAILLAGGPRSYNEQFFGPGTRLTVL.

CDR3 residues: CASSLTGTADTEAFF. For the CDR3, the DNA is TGTGCCAGCAGCCTAACCGGGACAGCCGACACTGAAGCTTTCTTT. The chain recombines TRBV28 with TRBJ1-1; TRBD1 matches 7 bases. Trimming at V came to 6 bases and at J to 3 bases, leaving 10 bases not matched to a gene. The CDR3 length is 15 residues. Germline CDR1 MDHEN, CDR2 SYDVKM.

The chain uses TRBV9 and TRBJ2-2; the D gene is possibly TRBD2 (6 bases). CDR3 length: 15 residues. With 3 bases removed from V and 0 bases from J, the gap between germline ends came to 9 bases. Germline V CDR1 and CDR2: SGDLS, YYNGEE. CDR3 region: CASSEGLTNTGELFF. CDR3 nucleotide sequence: TGTGCCAGCAGCGAGGGACTCACGAACACCGGGGAGCTGTTTTTT.

Only one count was recorded for this clone. This chain joins TRBV27 and TRBJ1-4; no definite D call. There are 15 residues in the CDR3. Germline V gives CDR1 MNHEY, CDR2 SMNVEV (reference sequence). With 0 bases removed from V and 4 bases from J, the gap between germline ends came to 9 bases. CDR3 in DNA: TGTGCCAGCAGTTTATCGCGGCAGCGTAATGAAAAACTGTTTTTT. Translation: CASSLSRQRNEKLFF.

This sequence joins TRBV29-1 and TRBJ2-5; possibly TRBD1 for D (6 bases). Germline-derived CDR1 and CDR2 are SQVTM and ANQGSEA. CDR3 size: 12 residues. Trimming cost V 7 bases and J 5 bases, with 14 bases left between them. CDR3 coding DNA: TGCAGCGCCACAGGGACGGGGGAGACCCAGTACTTC. Translation: CSATGTGETQYF.

The rearrangement joins TRBV28 to TRBJ2-7, with a weak D call TRBD1 (5 bases). Trimming shortened V by 8 bases and J by 0 bases, and 8 bases separated the two germline ends. Germline-derived CDR1 and CDR2 are MDHEN and SYDVKM. The CDR3 has 12 amino acids. Here the CDR3 reads CASEGVSYEQYF. The CDR3 bases are TGTGCCAGCGAAGGGGTCTCCTACGAGCAGTACTTC.

The rearrangement joins TRBV27 to TRBJ2-1; 11 nucleotides agree with TRBD2. Germline V gene sequence: CDR1 MNHEY, CDR2 SMNVEV (reference sequence). Trimming at V came to 5 bases and at J to 9 bases, leaving 9 bases not matched to a gene. The CDR3 is made up of 15 amino acids. This CDR3 reads CASSRKLAGVGEQFF. Here the CDR3 DNA reads TGTGCCAGCAGTCGCAAACTAGCGGGAGTGGGTGAGCAGTTCTTC.

This chain links TRBV5-4 with TRBJ2-3; 7 nucleotides agree with TRBD2. Germline CDR1 SGHNT, CDR2 YYREEE (reference sequence). Trimming removed 2 bases from V and 0 bases from J; junction bases left unmatched: 3. CDR3 size: 15 residues. CDR3 sequence reads: CASSFGRGSTDTQYF. In DNA, the CDR3 is TGTGCCAGCAGCTTCGGGCGGGGGAGCACAGATACGCAGTATTTT.

The J gene is TRBJ2-1, the V gene TRBV5-1, with TRBD2 identical over 10 bases. Trimming took 4 bases from V and 6 from J; bases not matched to a gene: 4. Germline V CDR1 and CDR2: SGHRS, YFSETQ. The CDR3 spans 14 residues. The CDR3 coding sequence is TGCGCCAGCAGCCCCGGGACTAGCGCCAATGAGCAGTTCTTC. It specifies CASSPGTSANEQFF.

This clone has only one observation. The V call is TRBV5-8, the J call TRBJ1-1; TRBD1 matches 7 bases. CDR1 and CDR2 from the germline V gene are SGHTS and YDEGEE. V shed 0 bases, J shed 5 bases, and the junction held 10 bases outside the gene matches. The CDR3 totals 16 residues. For the CDR3, the DNA is TGTGCCAGCAGCTTGGCTTTCAAAGGGGGCGTAACTGAAGCTTTCTTT. It encodes CASSLAFKGGVTEAFF.

The rearrangement uses TRBV3-1 (or the pseudogene TRBV3-2) and TRBJ1-5; 9 nucleotides align to TRBD1. Germline-derived CDR1 and CDR2 are LGHDT and YNNKEL (reference sequence). The CDR3 has 18 residues. J gave up 5 bases and V 1 base, and 12 bases lay outside the gene matches. The CDR3 DNA sequence: TGTGCCAGCAGCCAAGTCGTCCCGGGACAGGGCCTAGATCAGCCCCAGCATTTT. Translated: CASSQVVPGQGLDQPQHF.

The CDR3 DNA reads as TGTGCCAGCAGAGACAGGAGTCCCTACAATGAGCAGTTCTTC. As protein: CASRDRSPYNEQFF. The chain recombines TRBV2 with TRBJ2-1; D is perhaps TRBD1 (6 bases). The CDR3 consists of 14 residues. Germline-derived CDR1 and CDR2 are SNHLY and FYNNEI. Trimming pared 6 bases from V and 2 bases from J, leaving 11 bases between.